Only a few counts were recorded for the clone carrying this T cell receptor beta chain. Its antigen is undetermined. These data come from a study of blood T cells in healthy people across ages. Study-level points and caveats: TCR beta diversity was tightly associated with the proportion of naive T cells. Naive and antigen-experienced cells could not be conclusively compared, given unsorted PBMCs.

This CDR3 comprises 16 residues. The germline V and J ends were trimmed by 0 bases and 5 bases, with 15 bases remaining between them. CDR1 and CDR2 from the germline V gene are MGHRA and YSYEKL. The authors ran a second PCR of 7 to 11 cycles using a sample-barcoded 5' primer and a J-beta primer mix. The template-switch adaptor, which had 12 random nucleotides, put a tag on each cDNA molecule. TCRdb processed the 5' RACE reads anew with MiXCR; each CDR3 protein has one entry. The profile shows around 2 million distinct CDR3 sequences, 39% of them singletons. The sequenced material came from blood. The gene calls are TRBV4-1 and TRBJ2-3; unclear D gene. This sequence was found in a human donor in good health. In DNA form, the CDR3 reads TGCGCCAGCAGCCAAGAAGAGCATCACACCGAAGATACGCAGTATTTT. Translation gives CASSQEEHHTEDTQYF.